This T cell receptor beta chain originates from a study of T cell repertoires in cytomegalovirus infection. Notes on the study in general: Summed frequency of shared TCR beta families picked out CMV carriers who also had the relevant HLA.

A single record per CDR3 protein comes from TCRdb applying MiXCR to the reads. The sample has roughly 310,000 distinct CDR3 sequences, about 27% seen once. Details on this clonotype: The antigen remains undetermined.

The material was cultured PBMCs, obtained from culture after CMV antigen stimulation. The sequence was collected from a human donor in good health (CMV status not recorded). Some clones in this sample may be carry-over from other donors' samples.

The CDR3 sequence is CASSQGQVYGYTF. The CDR3 nucleotides are TGCGCCAGCAGCCAAGGGCAGGTTTATGGCTACACCTTC. The V and J genes are TRBV4-1 and TRBJ1-2; unclear D gene. V shed 1 base and J shed 5 bases, with 8 bases lying between them. The CDR3 totals 13 residues. Germline V gene sequence: CDR1 MGHRA, CDR2 YSYEKL.